The 18 T cell receptor beta chains presented below share a single source sample, sequenced in a study of blood T cell repertoires in COVID-19. Generated by immunoSEQ multiplex PCR, the TCRdb table keeps only in-frame clones and is missing some. The repertoire holds about 94,000 clones, with around 81% as singletons. Sequencing was carried out using peripheral blood. All receptors derive from a man between 60 and 70 years old with acute or convalescent COVID-19.

The chain is built from TRBV15 and TRBJ2-1, with 10 bases fitting TRBD1. After removal of 4 bases from V and 4 bases from J, the junction contained 13 bases not matched to a gene. This CDR3 has 18 amino acids. Germline values: CDR1 LNHNV, CDR2 YYDKDF (reference sequence). CDR3 loop: CATSTTFAGTGEYNEQFF. In DNA, the CDR3 is TGTGCCACCAGCACCACTTTTGCCGGGACAGGGGAGTACAATGAGCAGTTCTTC.

V usage is TRBV6-5 and J usage is TRBJ2-1; 11 bases line up with TRBD2. With 6 bases clipped from V and 7 bases from J, the junction kept 8 bases outside the gene matches. Germline V gene sequence: CDR1 MNHEY, CDR2 SVGAGI. The CDR3 covers 15 residues. The CDR3 is CASSLAGGQGNEQFF. CDR3 sequence (DNA): TGTGCCAGCAGCTTAGCGGGGGGGCAAGGTAATGAGCAGTTCTTC.

V usage is TRBV10-3 and J usage is TRBJ2-5; tentatively, D is TRBD2 (7 bases). Germline CDR1 reads ENHRY; CDR2 reads SYGVKD. The CDR3 consists of 13 residues. Deletions cut 10 bases from V and 2 bases from J, with 14 bases between. The DNA for the CDR3 is TGTGCCAACCGGGGGGCAGATCAAGAGACCCAGTACTTC. It is translated as CANRGADQETQYF.

The J gene is TRBJ1-2, the V gene TRBV6-6, with 10 bases fitting TRBD1. Germline CDR1 MNHNY, CDR2 SVGAGI (reference sequence). The CDR3 has 17 amino acids. After removal of 5 bases from V and 7 bases from J, the junction contained 16 bases not matched to a gene. The CDR3 sequence is CASSPITPTGTGAGYTF. For the CDR3, the DNA is TGTGCCAGCAGTCCGATCACCCCCACCGGGACAGGGGCTGGCTACACCTTC.

The rearrangement joins TRBV6-5 to TRBJ2-5; 7 bases match TRBD2. V lost 1 base, J lost 3 bases, and 2 bases stayed unmatched. The CDR3 length is 14 residues. The germline V gene encodes CDR1 MNHEY and CDR2 SVGAGI. Here the CDR3 reads CASSYFAGEETQYF. For the CDR3, the DNA is TGTGCCAGCAGTTACTTCGCGGGGGAAGAGACCCAGTACTTC.

The chain has TRBV7-9 and TRBJ2-1, with 7 nucleotides matching TRBD1. The germline CDR1 and CDR2 sequences are SEHNR and FQNEAQ (reference sequence). J was trimmed by 7 bases and V by 4 bases; bases with no gene match: 7. CDR3 size: 14 residues. In DNA, the CDR3 is TGTGCCAGCAGCTCAAGACAGGGCCGGAATGAGCAGTTCTTC. Translation: CASSSRQGRNEQFF.

The chain links TRBV9 to TRBJ2-5; perhaps TRBD2 as D (7 bases). This CDR3 has 16 residues. Trimming left V 2 bases short and J 0 bases short, with 14 bases between. Germline CDR1 is SGDLS and CDR2 is YYNGEE. This CDR3 is CASSVGGGSYQETQYF. CDR3 coding DNA: TGTGCCAGCAGCGTGGGCGGGGGCTCGTACCAAGAGACCCAGTACTTC.

V usage is TRBV19 and J usage is TRBJ2-3, with TRBD1 matching over 7 bases. Germline assignment: CDR1 LNHDA and CDR2 SQIVND (reference sequence). The CDR3 is 13 amino acids. V gave up 3 bases and J gave up 6 bases; unmatched junction bases: 3. CDR3 residues: CASSIQGVDTQYF. Here the CDR3 DNA reads TGTGCCAGTAGTATCCAGGGGGTTGATACGCAGTATTTT.

The J gene is TRBJ1-6, the V gene TRBV19; D is perhaps TRBD1 (6 bases). The CDR3 spans 13 residues. The germline V gene encodes CDR1 LNHDA and CDR2 SQIVND (reference sequence). The germline V and J ends were trimmed by 7 bases and 9 bases, with 13 bases remaining between them. CDR3 DNA sequence: TGTGCCAGTACGTTGACAGGCGGTTCACCCCTCCACTTT. Amino acid sequence: CASTLTGGSPLHF.

The chain recombines TRBV5-6 with TRBJ1-2, with TRBD1 identical over 7 bases. J lost 5 bases, V lost 4 bases, and 5 bases had no gene match. Per germline, CDR1 SGHDT and CDR2 YYEEEE. The CDR3 spans 13 residues. CDR3 coding DNA: TGTGCCAGCAGCCAGGGACAGTTATATGGCTACACCTTC. Translating gives CASSQGQLYGYTF.

This clone was detected a few times. This rearrangement joins TRBV5-6 to TRBJ2-5; TRBD2 matches 9 bases. J lost 1 base, V lost 1 base, and 5 bases had no gene match. The CDR3 consists of 16 residues. Germline V gene sequence: CDR1 SGHDT, CDR2 YYEEEE. The CDR3 sequence: CASSLQAAGGQETQYF. CDR3 in DNA: TGTGCCAGCAGCTTGCAAGCAGCGGGGGGCCAAGAGACCCAGTACTTC. Full variable domain (rest looked up from reference TRBV5-6 and TRBJ2-5): DAGVTQSPTHLIKTRGQQVTLRCSPKSGHDTVSWYQQALGQGPQFIFQYYEEEERQRGNFPDRFSGHQFPNYSSELNVNALLLGDSALYLCASSLQAAGGQETQYFGPGTRLLVL.

V is TRBV3-1 (or the pseudogene TRBV3-2) and J is TRBJ2-7; possibly TRBD1 for D (5 bases). Germline CDR1 LGHDT, CDR2 YNNKEL (reference sequence). V shed 2 bases and J shed 5 bases, with 16 bases lying between them. The CDR3 totals 15 residues. This CDR3 is CASSQRRVLRDEQYF. In DNA form, the CDR3 reads TGTGCCAGCAGCCAACGCAGGGTACTTCGGGACGAGCAGTACTTC.

The chain combines TRBV3-1 (or the pseudogene TRBV3-2) with TRBJ1-2; TRBD1 agrees at 8 bases. The CDR3 runs to 16 residues. Germline CDR1 and CDR2: LGHDT and YNNKEL (reference sequence). With V trimmed by 1 base and J by 3 bases, 7 bases remained unmatched. CDR3 bases: TGTGCCAGCAGCCAAGGGACAGGGATCCTTCACTATGGCTACACCTTC. Translation: CASSQGTGILHYGYTF.

The J gene is TRBJ1-2, the V gene TRBV5-1; 7 bases align to TRBD1. The CDR3 runs 12 residues. Trimming took 4 bases from V and 7 from J; bases not matched to a gene: 4. Per the germline V gene, CDR1 is SGHRS and CDR2 is YFSETQ. The CDR3 DNA follows: TGCGCCAGCAGCGTAGGGGGCACTGGCTACACCTTC. It translates to CASSVGGTGYTF.

The chain couples TRBV10-3 to TRBJ1-6; 7 nucleotides line up with TRBD1. The CDR3 runs 15 residues. Trimming removed 0 bases from V and 7 bases from J; junction bases left unmatched: 3. Germline CDR1 reads ENHRY; CDR2 reads SYGVKD. In nucleotides, the CDR3 is TGTGCCATCAGTGAGTCGGGGACAGAAAATTCACCCCTCCACTTT. Translation: CAISESGTENSPLHF.

This sequence joins TRBV19 and TRBJ2-7, with D perhaps TRBD2 (5 bases). The V gene's germline CDR1 is LNHDA and CDR2 SQIVND (reference sequence). CDR3 size: 13 residues. The germline V and J ends were trimmed by 5 bases and 0 bases, with 8 bases remaining between them. The CDR3 here is CASSFTSSYEQYF. CDR3 nucleotides: TGTGCCAGTAGTTTTACTAGCTCCTACGAGCAGTACTTC.

The rearrangement joins TRBV20-1 to TRBJ1-1, with no clear D. The V gene lost 3 bases and the J gene lost 8 bases, with 10 bases spanning the gap. CDR1 is DFQATT and CDR2 is SNEGSKA in the germline V gene (reference sequence). There are 11 residues in the CDR3. The CDR3 region is CSASSGQEAFF. In DNA form, the CDR3 reads TGCAGTGCTAGTTCGGGTCAGGAAGCTTTCTTT.

The table lists this clone with a few counts. The chain employs TRBV5-4 and TRBJ2-7; TRBD1 aligns across 10 bases. CDR1 is SGHNT and CDR2 is YYREEE in the germline V gene (reference sequence). V was pared by 4 bases and J by 1 base, with 5 bases of the junction left unmatched. The CDR3 has 15 residues. The CDR3 nucleotides read TGTGCCAGCAGCAAGGGACAGGGGCATTCCTACGAGCAGTACTTC. Translating it yields CASSKGQGHSYEQYF. The entire variable domain, with the rest obtained from reference TRBV5-4 and TRBJ2-7, is as follows: ETGVTQSPTHLIKTRGQQVTLRCSSQSGHNTVSWYQQALGQGPQFIFQYYREEENGRGNFPPRFSGLQFPNYSSELNVNALELDDSALYLCASSKGQGHSYEQYFGPGTRLTVT.